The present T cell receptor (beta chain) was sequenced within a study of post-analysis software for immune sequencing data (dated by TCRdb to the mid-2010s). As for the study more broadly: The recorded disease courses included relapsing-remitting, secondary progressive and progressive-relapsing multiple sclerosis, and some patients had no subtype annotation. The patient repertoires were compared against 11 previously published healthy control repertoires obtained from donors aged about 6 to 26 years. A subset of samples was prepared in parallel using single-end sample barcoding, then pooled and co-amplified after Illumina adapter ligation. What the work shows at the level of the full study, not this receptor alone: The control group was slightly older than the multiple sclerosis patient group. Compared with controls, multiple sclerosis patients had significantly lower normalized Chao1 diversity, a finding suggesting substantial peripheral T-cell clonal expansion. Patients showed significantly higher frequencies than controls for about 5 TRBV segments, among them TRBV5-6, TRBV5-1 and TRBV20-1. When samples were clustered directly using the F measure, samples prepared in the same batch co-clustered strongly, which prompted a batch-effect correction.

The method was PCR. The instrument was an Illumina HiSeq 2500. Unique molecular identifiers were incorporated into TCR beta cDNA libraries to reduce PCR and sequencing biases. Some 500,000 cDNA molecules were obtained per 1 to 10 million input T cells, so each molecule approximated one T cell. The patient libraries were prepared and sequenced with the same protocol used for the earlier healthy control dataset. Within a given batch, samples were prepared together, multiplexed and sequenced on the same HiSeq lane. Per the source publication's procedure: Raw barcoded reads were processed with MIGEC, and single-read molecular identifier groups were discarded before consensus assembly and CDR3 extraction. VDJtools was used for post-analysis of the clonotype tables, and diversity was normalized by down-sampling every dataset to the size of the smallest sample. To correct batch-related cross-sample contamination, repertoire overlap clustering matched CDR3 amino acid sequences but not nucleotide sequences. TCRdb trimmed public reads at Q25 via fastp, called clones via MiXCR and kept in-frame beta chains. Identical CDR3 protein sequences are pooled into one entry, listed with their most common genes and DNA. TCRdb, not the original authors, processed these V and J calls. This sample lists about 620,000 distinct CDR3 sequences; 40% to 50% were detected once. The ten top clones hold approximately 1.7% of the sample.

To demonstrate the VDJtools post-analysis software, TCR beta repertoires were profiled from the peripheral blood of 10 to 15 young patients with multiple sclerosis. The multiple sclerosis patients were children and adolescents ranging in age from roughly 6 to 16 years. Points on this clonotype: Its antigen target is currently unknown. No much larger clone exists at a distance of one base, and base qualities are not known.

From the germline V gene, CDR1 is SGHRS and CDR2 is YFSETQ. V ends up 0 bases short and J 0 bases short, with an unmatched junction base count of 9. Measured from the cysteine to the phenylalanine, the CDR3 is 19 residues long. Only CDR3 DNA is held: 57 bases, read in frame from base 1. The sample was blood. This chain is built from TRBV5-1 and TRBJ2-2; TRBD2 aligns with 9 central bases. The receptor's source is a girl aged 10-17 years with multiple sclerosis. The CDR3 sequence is CASSLAGGRAQTNTGELFF. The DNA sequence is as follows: TGCGCCAGCAGCTTGGCAGGCGGGAGGGCCCAAACGAACACCGGGGAGCTGTTTTTT.